The 19 T cell receptor beta chains in this list originate from one sample, sequenced in a study of radiation and T cells in renal cell carcinoma. Time point indicated: baseline pretreatment blood. Treatment in this sample: 15 Gy SBRT to primary tumor, nephrectomy 4 weeks later. This table comes from immunoSEQ multiplex PCR, and its TCRdb copy is limited to in-frame clones, with some not included. The sample has some 150,000 clones; less than 90% are singletons. Sample: blood, taken from a patient whose treatment included radiotherapy and nephrectomy. Receptors originate from a woman between 45 and 60 years old with renal cell carcinoma.

In DNA form, the CDR3 reads TGCAGCGTCAGGGTTACAAACATTCAGTACTTC. Amino acid sequence: CSVRVTNIQYF. V usage is TRBV29-1 and J usage is TRBJ2-4; possibly TRBD1 for D (5 bases). CDR1 SQVTM and CDR2 ANQGSEA come from the germline V gene. The germline V and J ends were trimmed by 6 bases and 6 bases, with 9 bases remaining between them. This CDR3 contains 11 residues.

The chain couples TRBV5-1 to TRBJ1-3; D not certain. The CDR3 totals 16 residues. V was shortened by 4 bases and J by 0 bases, with 14 bases between the two germline ends. Per germline, CDR1 SGHRS and CDR2 YFSETQ. CDR3 coding DNA: TGCGCCAGCAGCGGCGGGCAGGTTTACTCTGGAAACACCATATATTTT. Amino acid sequence: CASSGGQVYSGNTIYF.

The chain combines TRBV7-2 with TRBJ1-6, with D possibly TRBD1 on 5 matching bases. V lost 10 bases, J lost 9 bases, and 16 bases lay in between. Germline V lookup: CDR1 SGHTA, CDR2 FQGNSA. The CDR3 extends over 13 amino acids. CDR3 loop: CATRRPGTSPLHF. CDR3 DNA sequence: TGTGCCACCCGCCGCCCAGGGACTTCACCCCTCCACTTT. Drawing the rest from reference TRBV7-2 and TRBJ1-6, the complete variable domain is GAGVSQSPSNKVTEKGKDVELRCDPISGHTALYWYRQSLGQGLEFLIYFQGNSAPDKSGLPSDRFSAERTGGSVSTLTIQRTQQEDSAVYLCATRRPGTSPLHFGNGTRLTVT.

This rearrangement joins TRBV5-1 to TRBJ2-7; a weak D match, TRBD1 (5 bases). Germline V gene data show CDR1 as SGHRS and CDR2 as YFSETQ. The length of the CDR3 is 13 residues. V dropped 3 bases and J dropped 3 bases, with 10 bases sitting between them. The CDR3 sequence is CASSSSRGYEQYF. CDR3 coding DNA: TGCGCCAGCAGCTCGTCAAGGGGCTACGAGCAGTACTTC.

The chain recombines TRBV30 with TRBJ1-1; 9 nucleotides line up with TRBD1. From germline, CDR1 is GTSNPN and CDR2 SVGIG (reference sequence). The CDR3 consists of 16 residues. Trimming removed 2 bases from V and 0 bases from J; junction bases left unmatched: 7. The CDR3 loop reads CAWSIAGQGLNTEAFF. CDR3 nucleotide sequence: TGTGCCTGGAGTATCGCGGGACAGGGATTGAACACTGAAGCTTTCTTT.

This clone was counted only a few times. CDR3 bases: TGTGCCAGCAGCCAAGGGACGGCCAACTATGGCTACACCTTC. Translated, it gives CASSQGTANYGYTF. This chain links TRBV4-2 with TRBJ1-2; no reliable D call. Trimming shortened V by 1 base and J by 2 bases, and 8 bases separated the two germline ends. Germline V CDR1 and CDR2: LGHNA, YNFKEQ. This CDR3 contains 14 residues.

This clone was found a few times. The chain couples TRBV18 to TRBJ1-5; D is undetermined. CDR3 length: 14 amino acids. Germline V CDR1 and CDR2: KGHSH, LQKENI. Between the trimmed V and J ends, which lost 2 bases and 3 bases, there was a span of 8 bases. The chain's CDR3 is CASSPFSPNQPQHF. The CDR3, as DNA: TGTGCCAGCTCACCATTCAGCCCCAATCAGCCCCAGCATTTT. Filled out from reference TRBV18 and TRBJ1-5, the complete variable domain reads NAGVMQNPRHLVRRRGQEARLRCSPMKGHSHVYWYRQLPEEGLKFMVYLQKENIIDESGMPKERFSAEFPKEGPSILRIQQVVRGDSAAYFCASSPFSPNQPQHFGDGTRLSIL.

The CDR3 spells CASSGRTEPNYGYTF. Written as DNA, the CDR3 is TGTGCCAGCAGTGGACGGACAGAACCCAACTATGGCTACACCTTC. The chain links TRBV6-1 to TRBJ1-2; D perhaps matches TRBD1 (6 bases). The CDR3 has 15 amino acids. Germline CDR1 is MNHNS and CDR2 is SASEGT. The V end was cut by 4 bases, the J end by 2 bases, with 14 bases between.

The CDR3, as DNA: TGTGCCAGCCGCGAGGTAGCCAAAAACATTCAGTACTTC. Its protein is CASREVAKNIQYF. The V call is TRBV27, the J call TRBJ2-4; D gene uncertain. Trimming stripped 8 bases from V and 0 bases from J, with 8 bases between. Germline CDR1 is MNHEY and CDR2 is SMNVEV (reference sequence). This CDR3 has 13 amino acids.

This rearrangement joins TRBV18 to TRBJ1-1; 9 nucleotides line up with TRBD1. CDR1 and CDR2 (germline): KGHSH, LQKENI. V lost 5 bases, J lost 5 bases, and 6 bases stayed unmatched. The CDR3 runs to 14 residues. The CDR3 here is CASSTQGARTEAFF. CDR3 nucleotide sequence: TGTGCCAGCTCAACACAGGGGGCGCGGACTGAAGCTTTCTTT.

CDR3 bases: TGTGCCAGCAGCTTGGGGTGGAGCTCCTACGAGCAGTACTTC. The encoded protein is CASSLGWSSYEQYF. This sequence joins TRBV5-4 and TRBJ2-7; no clear D. The V end lost 0 bases, the J end lost 0 bases, and 7 bases lay between the germline ends. The CDR3 sequence is 14 residues long. The germline V gene has CDR1 SGHNT and CDR2 YYREEE (reference sequence). The full variable domain, in which reference TRBV5-4 and TRBJ2-7 provide the parts outside the CDR3, is ETGVTQSPTHLIKTRGQQVTLRCSSQSGHNTVSWYQQALGQGPQFIFQYYREEENGRGNFPPRFSGLQFPNYSSELNVNALELDDSALYLCASSLGWSSYEQYFGPGTRLTVT.

This chain links TRBV18 with TRBJ1-2, with D hard to call. The germline V gene encodes CDR1 KGHSH and CDR2 LQKENI. This CDR3 is 14 amino acids long. V was cut by 3 bases and J by 2 bases, with 10 bases left in between. In nucleotides, the CDR3 is TGTGCCAGCTCACCTCGGACTGAAAACTATGGCTACACCTTC. It is translated as CASSPRTENYGYTF.

The V call is TRBV7-2, the J call TRBJ2-2; no definite D call. This CDR3 has 17 amino acids. Trimming stripped 3 bases from V and 0 bases from J, with 14 bases between. From germline, CDR1 is SGHTA and CDR2 FQGNSA. The CDR3 DNA sequence: TGTGCCAGCAGCTTTGATCTCGGGTTCGCGAACACCGGGGAGCTGTTTTTT. Amino acids: CASSFDLGFANTGELFF.

This chain uses TRBV4-1 with TRBJ1-1, with D perhaps TRBD1 (5 bases). The germline V gene encodes CDR1 MGHRA and CDR2 YSYEKL. V dropped 4 bases and J dropped 2 bases, with 11 bases sitting between them. The length of the CDR3 is 14 residues. The CDR3 here is CASSRGSGNTEAFF. In DNA, the CDR3 is TGCGCCAGCAGCCGGGGCAGTGGAAACACTGAAGCTTTCTTT.

This clone appeared a single time. The chain is built from TRBV9 and TRBJ1-3, with 8 bases fitting TRBD1. The V gene end was trimmed by 3 bases and the J gene end by 2 bases; junction bases not matched to a gene: 4. This CDR3 region has 15 residues. Per the germline V gene, CDR1 is SGDLS and CDR2 is YYNGEE. The CDR3 reads CASSGQQGAGNTIYF. CDR3 nucleotides: TGTGCCAGCAGCGGCCAACAGGGGGCTGGAAACACCATATATTTT. The entire variable domain, with the rest obtained from reference TRBV9 and TRBJ1-3, is as follows: DSGVTQTPKHLITATGQRVTLRCSPRSGDLSVYWYQQSLDQGLQFLIQYYNGEERAKGNILERFSAQQFPDLHSELNLSSLELGDSALYFCASSGQQGAGNTIYFGEGSWLTVV.

The gene calls are TRBV15 and TRBJ1-5; D uncertain. CDR1 LNHNV and CDR2 YYDKDF come from the germline V gene (reference sequence). The ends were cut back, 0 bases at V and 7 bases at J, with 16 bases in the middle. The CDR3 loop spans 16 amino acids. The CDR3, as DNA: TGTGCCACCAGCAGAGATGTGCAGGCGGTAAGGCAGCCCCAGCATTTT. Its protein is CATSRDVQAVRQPQHF.

V gene TRBV5-4 combines with J gene TRBJ2-5; D possibly corresponds to TRBD1 (6 bases). The CDR3 has 14 residues. CDR1 and CDR2 from the germline V gene are SGHNT and YYREEE (reference sequence). With 3 bases removed from V and 4 bases from J, the gap between germline ends came to 13 bases. CDR3 loop: CASSSPQGGETQYF. CDR3 sequence (DNA): TGTGCCAGCAGCTCCCCACAGGGTGGAGAGACCCAGTACTTC.

This chain connects TRBV9 to TRBJ2-5; no reliable D call. Germline loops: CDR1 SGDLS, CDR2 YYNGEE. This CDR3 region has 15 residues. Trimming took 4 bases from V and 3 from J, leaving 16 bases between them. The CDR3 coding sequence is TGTGCCAGCAGCTCCCTGACAAAGGGTAAAGAGACCCAGTACTTC. Its protein product is CASSSLTKGKETQYF.

This clone showed up just a few times. This chain uses TRBV11-2 with TRBJ1-5; no definite D call. This CDR3 region has 13 residues. Germline lookup yields CDR1 SGHAT and CDR2 FQNNGV. The V end lost 0 bases, the J end lost 5 bases, and 5 bases lay between the germline ends. In nucleotides, the CDR3 is TGTGCCAGCAGCTTAGATAGGGATCAGCCCCAGCATTTT. Its translation is CASSLDRDQPQHF.